This T cell receptor (beta chain) was profiled in a study of cytomegalovirus exposure and HLA in healthy donors. Trimming pared 0 bases from V and 6 bases from J, leaving 12 bases between. This CDR3 is built from 14 residues. Germline assignment: CDR1 SGHVS and CDR2 FNYEAQ. Primers for the PCR totalled 60 Vbeta and 13 Jbeta. Original processing notes: Counted up in a later analysis, unique TCR beta chains came to about 83 million, with about 9.9 million shared. Using immunoSEQ multiplex PCR, the repertoire was profiled, and TCRdb retains in-frame clones only, with some absent. That table supplies the V and J calls and clone size; D and trimming were determined from the DNA. The sample has approximately 150,000 clones, 70% to 90% seen once; the top ten hold around 4.9%.

Sequenced: PBMCs. The sequence was obtained from a girl aged 10-17 years in good health and CMV-seropositive. The rearrangement joins TRBV7-6 to TRBJ2-7; a possible D gene is TRBD2 (5 bases). CDR3 nucleotides: TGTGCCAGCAGCTTAGCGGCCGATGAGGGCGAGCAGTACTTC. Its translation is CASSLAADEGEQYF. Looking up the rest from reference TRBV7-6 and TRBJ2-7 gives the full variable domain: GAGVSQSPRYKVTKRGQDVALRCDPISGHVSLYWYRQALGQGPEFLTYFNYEAQQDKSGLPNDRFSAERPEGSISTLTIQRTEQRDSAMYRCASSLAADEGEQYFGPGTRLTVT.